This T cell receptor (beta chain) was identified during a study of blood T cells in healthy people across ages (dated by TCRdb to between 2014 and 2017). General notes on the study: In model experiments, template switching captured roughly one uniquely barcoded TCR beta cDNA molecule for every two T cells. To avoid experimental bias, donors of different ages were randomly spread across the sequencing lanes. The donors were divided into four age groups: young (average approximately 15 years), middle-aged (under 40), aged (about 56) and long-lived (nearly 85). To track age-related changes in TCR beta repertoire diversity, the study relied on deep sequencing normalized with unique cDNA molecular identifiers. Using the same blood draw, the study looked at two additional independent replicas of 1 million unique cDNA reads for two donors, one aged 18 to 30 and the other aged 80 or older. Paper-wide results and their limitations: Compared with the aged group, the long-lived group had more naive CD4+ T cells, fewer expanded clones and increased TCR diversity, suggesting age selection. There was a strong correlation between observed TCR beta diversity and the percentage of naive T cells measured by flow cytometry. Estimates of total diversity from one million sequenced T cells were regarded as lower bounds and underestimates. Observed TCR beta diversity per million T cells fell roughly linearly with age, and a significant reduction was already apparent by age about 43. Since profiling was done on bulk unsorted PBMCs, naive and antigen-experienced compartments could not be conclusively compared. Because the CMV infection status of the donors was unknown, age-related changes in expanded clonotypes may potentially have been confounded.

The library was produced with 5' RACE. For sequencing, an Illumina HiSeq 2500 was employed. The second PCR ran for about 6 to 11 cycles and used a J-beta primer mix along with a sample-barcoded 5' primer. Each TCR beta cDNA molecule received a unique molecular identifier from a template-switch 5' adaptor carrying 12 random nucleotides. At least 3 million CDR3-containing paired-end reads were obtained from each sample. First-strand cDNA was synthesized from all RNA with the Mint cDNA synthesis kit, primed by a TRBC-specific oligonucleotide. After uracil-DNA glycosylase treatment, a first 18-cycle PCR used universal primers M1SS and BC2_uni_R on all cDNA. As for the authors' bioinformatics: For normalization, 1 million high-quality reads were randomly selected from each sample, with every read carrying a distinct molecular identifier. Reads with shared molecular identifiers were discarded instead of being binned into consensus sequences. CDR3 identification, clonotype clustering and error correction used MiTCR with a Q25 quality threshold and the strictest error-elimination algorithm. A nonparametric unseen species model with Euler transformation was used to estimate a lower bound on total TCR beta diversity. TCRdb handled the public reads itself, with Q25 trimming in fastp and clone calling in MiXCR, and kept productive beta chains. When rows share a CDR3 protein, they turn into one entry using the most common DNA and genes. It is TCRdb's table, rather than the study itself, that gives the V and J calls and clone size. The sample table holds about 1.6 million distinct CDR3 sequences, of which almost 35% were seen once. About 10% of the sample goes to the ten largest clones.

The CDR1 and CDR2 encoded by the germline V gene (reference sequence) are DFQATT and SNEGSKA. Trimming takes 0 bases from V and 7 bases from J, and the germline ends sit 19 bases apart. The CDR3 measures 15 amino acids from cysteine to phenylalanine. Only the CDR3 DNA stays, 45 bases, in frame from base 1. The donors were some 36 Caucasian individuals from Russia, aged roughly 6 to 100 years, who were systemically healthy. Around 10 milliliters of peripheral blood were collected from each donor into EDTA-treated Vacutainer tubes. Ficoll-Paque density-gradient centrifugation was used to isolate PBMCs, with at least 7 million per sample. Trizol reagent was used to extract total RNA from PBMCs, with at least 6 micrograms per sample. Naive CD45RAhigh/CD27high T cell percentages were measured by flow cytometry on a PBMC aliquot from every donor. In regard to this clonotype: The antigen it recognizes is unknown. The record has no base qualities; no much larger clone is one base away.

Specimen: blood. The source is a young woman in good health. The chain uses TRBV20-1 and TRBJ2-7; TRBD2 is a possible D gene, resting on 6 matching bases. The CDR3 amino acid sequence is: CSARDQAGGRGEQYF. At the DNA level, the sequence is TGCAGTGCTAGAGATCAGGCAGGTGGGCGGGGAGAGCAGTACTTC.